This T cell receptor beta chain was documented in a study of cytomegalovirus exposure and HLA in healthy donors. The method was immunoSEQ multiplex PCR; TCRdb's version includes in-frame clones alone and lacks a portion of them. The sample includes approximately 300,000 clones, 86% of them seen just once. Germline CDR1 is MNHNS and CDR2 is SASEGT. The CDR3 sequence is 13 residues long. V was shortened by 3 bases and J by 7 bases, with 12 bases between the two germline ends. The V gene is TRBV6-1, the J gene TRBJ2-5; a possible D gene is TRBD2 (5 bases). The TCR was taken from a woman under 30 in good health and CMV-seronegative. Input material: PBMCs. The CDR3 sequence is CASSEGSLGTQYF. DNA for the CDR3: TGTGCCAGCAGTGAGGGGAGCTTGGGGACCCAGTACTTC.